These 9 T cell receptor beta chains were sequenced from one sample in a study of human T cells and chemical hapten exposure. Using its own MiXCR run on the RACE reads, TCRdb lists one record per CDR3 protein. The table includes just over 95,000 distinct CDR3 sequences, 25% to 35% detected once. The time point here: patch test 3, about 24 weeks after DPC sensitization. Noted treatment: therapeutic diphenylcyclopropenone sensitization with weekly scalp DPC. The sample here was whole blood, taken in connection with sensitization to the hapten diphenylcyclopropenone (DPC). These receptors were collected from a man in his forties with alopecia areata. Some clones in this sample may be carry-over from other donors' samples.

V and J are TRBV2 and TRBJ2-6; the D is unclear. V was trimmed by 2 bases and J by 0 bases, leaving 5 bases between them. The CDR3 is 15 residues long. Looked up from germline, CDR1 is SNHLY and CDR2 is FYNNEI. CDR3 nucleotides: TGTGCCAGCAGTGAATTGTTCTCTGGGGCCAACGTCCTGACTTTC. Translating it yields CASSELFSGANVLTF.

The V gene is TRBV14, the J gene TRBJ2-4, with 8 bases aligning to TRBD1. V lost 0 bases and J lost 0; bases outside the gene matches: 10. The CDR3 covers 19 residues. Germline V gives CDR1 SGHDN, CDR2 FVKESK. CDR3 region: CASSQETGTGVLAKNIQYF. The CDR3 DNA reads TGTGCCAGCAGCCAAGAAACCGGGACAGGAGTACTAGCCAAAAACATTCAGTACTTC.

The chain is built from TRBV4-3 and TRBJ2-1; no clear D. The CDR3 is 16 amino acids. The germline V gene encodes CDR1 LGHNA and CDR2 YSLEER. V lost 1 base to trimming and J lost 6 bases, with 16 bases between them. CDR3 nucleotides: TGCGCCAGCAGCCAAGGCAACGGCCTGACCGGCAATGAGCAGTTCTTC. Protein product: CASSQGNGLTGNEQFF.

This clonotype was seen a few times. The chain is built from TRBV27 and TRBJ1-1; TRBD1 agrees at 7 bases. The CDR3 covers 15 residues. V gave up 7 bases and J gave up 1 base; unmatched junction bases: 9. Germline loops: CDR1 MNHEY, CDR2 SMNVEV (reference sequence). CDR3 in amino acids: CASKPTGLKNTEAFF. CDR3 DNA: TGTGCCAGCAAACCGACAGGGTTGAAGAACACTGAAGCTTTCTTT.

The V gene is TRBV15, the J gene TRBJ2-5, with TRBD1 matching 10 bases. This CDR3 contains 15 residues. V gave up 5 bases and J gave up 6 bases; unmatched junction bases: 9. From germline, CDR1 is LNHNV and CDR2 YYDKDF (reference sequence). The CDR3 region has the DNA TGTGCCACCAGCGAGGGTCGGGACAGGGGAAAGACCCAGTACTTC. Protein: CATSEGRDRGKTQYF.

The CDR3 coding sequence is TGTGCCAGCAGTAACACCCGGGGCCCTCAAGAGACCCAGTACTTC. Its protein product is CASSNTRGPQETQYF. The J gene is TRBJ2-5, the V gene TRBV28; tentatively, D is TRBD1 or TRBD2 (5 bases each). The CDR3 contains 15 residues. Trimming cost V 5 bases and J 2 bases, with 15 bases left between them. Germline V gene lookup returns CDR1 MDHEN and CDR2 SYDVKM.

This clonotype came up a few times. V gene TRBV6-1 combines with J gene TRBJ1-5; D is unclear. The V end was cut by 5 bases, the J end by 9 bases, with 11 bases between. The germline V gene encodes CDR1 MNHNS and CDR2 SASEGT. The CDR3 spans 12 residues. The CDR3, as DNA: TGTGCCAGCAGTACCATTGCTAGGCCCCAGCATTTT. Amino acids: CASSTIARPQHF.

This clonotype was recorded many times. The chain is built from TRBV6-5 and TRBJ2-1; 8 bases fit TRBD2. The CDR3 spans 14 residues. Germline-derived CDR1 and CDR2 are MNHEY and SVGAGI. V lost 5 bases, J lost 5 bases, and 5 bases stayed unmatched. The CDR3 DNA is TGTGCCAGCAGTCTAGTACTAGCGGACAATGAGCAGTTCTTC. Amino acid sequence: CASSLVLADNEQFF.

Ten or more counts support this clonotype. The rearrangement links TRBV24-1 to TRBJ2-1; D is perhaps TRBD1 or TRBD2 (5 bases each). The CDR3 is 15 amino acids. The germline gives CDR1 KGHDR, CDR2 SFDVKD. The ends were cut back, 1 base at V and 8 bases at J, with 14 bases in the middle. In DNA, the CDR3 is TGTGCCACCAGTGATTTTAGAACCCTGGGGGATGAGCAGTTCTTC. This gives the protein CATSDFRTLGDEQFF.